A single sample is the source of the 13 T cell receptor beta chains below, sequenced in a study of T cell responses to AZD1222 COVID-19 vaccine. Some clones are missing from TCRdb's copy, which holds only in-frame ones; the method was immunoSEQ multiplex PCR. The sample contains around 200,000 clones, approximately 90% of which appear only once. Here the sequenced sample was peripheral blood, taken on day 0 of AZD1222 vaccination. The source is an adult in good health.

J is TRBJ1-4 and V is TRBV19; TRBD1 aligns across 8 bases. CDR1 LNHDA and CDR2 SQIVND come from the germline V gene (reference sequence). V trimming: 9 bases; J trimming: 2 bases; junction bases outside the gene matches: 2. This CDR3 is built from 13 residues. The CDR3 DNA reads as TGTGCCAGCAGGACAGGGACTAATGAAAAACTGTTTTTT. Translation: CASRTGTNEKLFF. The full variable domain, rest sourced from reference TRBV19 and TRBJ1-4, is DGGITQSPKYLFRKEGQNVTLSCEQNLNHDAMYWYRQDPGQGLRLIYYSQIVNDFQKGDIAEGYSVSREKKESFPLTVTSAQKNPTAFYLCASRTGTNEKLFFGSGTQLSVL.

The chain links TRBV6-5 to TRBJ1-1, with TRBD1 matching 7 bases. In germline, CDR1 is MNHEY, CDR2 SVGAGI. With V trimmed by 0 bases and J by 4 bases, 5 bases remained unmatched. The CDR3 has 15 amino acids. This CDR3 reads CASSYSMTGSTEAFF. The CDR3 region has the DNA TGTGCCAGCAGTTACTCGATGACAGGGAGCACTGAAGCTTTCTTT.

This chain uses TRBV19 with TRBJ2-6; TRBD1 agrees at 9 bases. V was clipped by 7 bases and J by 1 base; unmatched bases: 8. Germline CDR1 LNHDA, CDR2 SQIVND (reference sequence). The CDR3 consists of 17 residues. This chain's CDR3 is CASTYRDRASGANVLTF. In DNA, the CDR3 is TGTGCCAGTACCTACCGGGACAGGGCGTCTGGGGCCAACGTCCTGACTTTC.

The chain couples TRBV15 to TRBJ2-2, with 7 bases identical to TRBD1. J was trimmed by 1 base and V by 6 bases; bases with no gene match: 14. CDR1 LNHNV and CDR2 YYDKDF come from the germline V gene (reference sequence). This CDR3 comprises 18 residues. The CDR3 DNA sequence: TGTGCCACCAGTCTTGGACAGGTTGATTTCTTGAACACCGGGGAGCTGTTTTTT. Its translation: CATSLGQVDFLNTGELFF.

The chain joins TRBV6-5 to TRBJ1-1; D is unresolved. V dropped 4 bases and J dropped 4 bases, with 19 bases sitting between them. Germline CDR1 is MNHEY and CDR2 is SVGAGI. This CDR3 comprises 16 residues. The CDR3 region is CASSSVVARVSTEAFF. In DNA form, the CDR3 reads TGTGCCAGCAGTTCGGTAGTGGCAAGAGTGAGCACTGAAGCTTTCTTT.

The V gene is TRBV5-1, the J gene TRBJ1-1; 8 bases match TRBD1. The junction had 8 bases not matched to a gene; V was cut back by 3 bases and J by 1 base. This CDR3 is built from 16 residues. The germline V gene encodes CDR1 SGHRS and CDR2 YFSETQ. CDR3 sequence: CASSSRTGFTNTEAFF. DNA for the CDR3: TGCGCCAGCAGCTCCCGGACAGGGTTTACGAACACTGAAGCTTTCTTT. The full variable domain, rest sourced from reference TRBV5-1 and TRBJ1-1, is KAGVTQTPRYLIKTRGQQVTLSCSPISGHRSVSWYQQTPGQGLQFLFEYFSETQRNKGNFPGRFSGRQFSNSRSEMNVSTLELGDSALYLCASSSRTGFTNTEAFFGQGTRLTVV.

The sample holds one count of this clone. The V call is TRBV5-1, the J call TRBJ1-5; 9 bases are a match to TRBD1. The V and J ends lost 4 bases and 0 bases, in that order; junction bases with no gene match: 8. From germline, CDR1 is SGHRS and CDR2 YFSETQ. The CDR3 spans 17 residues. This CDR3 reads CASSPGTGPYSNQPQHF. DNA for the CDR3: TGCGCCAGCAGCCCCGGGACAGGGCCTTATAGCAATCAGCCCCAGCATTTT.

The V gene is TRBV7-2, the J gene TRBJ2-3; D possibly uses TRBD1 or TRBD2 (5 bases each). Germline V lookup: CDR1 SGHTA, CDR2 FQGNSA. The CDR3 spans 13 residues. V was clipped by 3 bases and J by 4 bases, with 8 bases between them. DNA for the CDR3: TGTGCCAGCAGCTTTCCGGGGCCAGATACGCAGTATTTT. This translates into CASSFPGPDTQYF.

The chain couples TRBV7-9 to TRBJ1-2; a weak D match, TRBD1 (5 bases). The CDR3 is 13 residues long. Germline V lookup: CDR1 SEHNR, CDR2 FQNEAQ (reference sequence). Trimming shortened V by 0 bases and J by 5 bases, and 7 bases separated the two germline ends. The CDR3 loop is CASSLAGAYGYTF. As DNA, the CDR3 is TGTGCCAGCAGCTTAGCAGGGGCGTATGGCTACACCTTC.

The chain has TRBV12-5 and TRBJ1-1; D is possibly TRBD1 (6 bases). The V gene lost 2 bases and the J gene lost 1 base, with 11 bases spanning the gap. CDR1 and CDR2 (germline): LGHNT, FRNRAP. CDR3 length equals 15 residues. CDR3 coding DNA: TGTGCTAGTGGTTTGACGCAGGGGACGAACACTGAAGCTTTCTTT. It encodes CASGLTQGTNTEAFF. Complete variable domain (other parts from reference TRBV12-5 and TRBJ1-1): DARVTQTPRHKVTEMGQEVTMRCQPILGHNTVFWYRQTMMQGLELLAYFRNRAPLDDSGMPKDRFSAEMPDATLATLKIQPSEPRDSAVYFCASGLTQGTNTEAFFGQGTRLTVV.

J is TRBJ1-5 and V is TRBV5-6, with D uncertain. The germline V gene encodes CDR1 SGHDT and CDR2 YYEEEE. The CDR3 runs to 15 residues. Trimming pared 0 bases from V and 3 bases from J, leaving 10 bases between. CDR3 region: CASSLGGVINQPQHF. The CDR3, as DNA: TGTGCCAGCAGCTTGGGGGGTGTGATCAATCAGCCCCAGCATTTT.

The chain couples TRBV5-1 to TRBJ1-2, with D perhaps matching TRBD1 (5 bases). The V gene's germline CDR1 is SGHRS and CDR2 YFSETQ. Trimming cost V 0 bases and J 3 bases, with 12 bases left between them. The CDR3 covers 15 residues. The CDR3 region has the DNA TGCGCCAGCAGCTTGGGCAGGGATTGGGACTATGGCTACACCTTC. Its protein is CASSLGRDWDYGYTF.

J is TRBJ1-2 and V is TRBV18, with D tentatively TRBD1 (5 bases). CDR1 and CDR2 from the germline V gene are KGHSH and LQKENI. V was trimmed by 3 bases and J by 4 bases, leaving 9 bases between them. The CDR3 contains 13 residues. The CDR3 bases are TGTGCCAGCTCACCGGGCCAGGGCTATGGCTACACCTTC. As protein: CASSPGQGYGYTF.